This T cell receptor beta chain was observed in a study of graft-versus-host responses after intestinal transplantation. CDR3 length: 13 residues. Trimming cost V 0 bases and J 7 bases, with 7 bases left between them. Germline assignment: CDR1 LGHNT and CDR2 FRNRAP. Assay used: immunoSEQ multiplex PCR; TCRdb lists only in-frame clones, some missing. The repertoire holds under 25,000 clones, with roughly four fifths as singletons. Concerning this clone itself: No antigen is known for it.

The genes are TRBV12-5 and TRBJ2-1; unclear D gene. The sequencing used unstimulated CD8+ T cells sorted from spleen or lymph node cells, collected before transplant. This TCR derives from a human donor who was the organ donor for an intestinal transplant. The CDR3 nucleotides read TGTGCTAGTGGTTTGGTACTGTGGAATGAGCAGTTCTTC. Its translation is CASGLVLWNEQFF.